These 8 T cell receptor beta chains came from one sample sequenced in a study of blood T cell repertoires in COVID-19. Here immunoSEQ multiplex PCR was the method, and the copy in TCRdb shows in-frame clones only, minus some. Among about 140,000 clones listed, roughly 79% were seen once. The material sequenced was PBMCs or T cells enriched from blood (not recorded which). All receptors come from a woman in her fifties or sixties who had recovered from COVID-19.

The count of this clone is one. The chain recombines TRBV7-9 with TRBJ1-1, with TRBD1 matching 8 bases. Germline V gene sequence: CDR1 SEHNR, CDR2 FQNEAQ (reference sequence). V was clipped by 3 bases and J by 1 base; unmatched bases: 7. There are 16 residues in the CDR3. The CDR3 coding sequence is TGTGCCAGCAGCTTCAGCATTGGGACAGGGAACACTGAAGCTTTCTTT. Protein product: CASSFSIGTGNTEAFF.

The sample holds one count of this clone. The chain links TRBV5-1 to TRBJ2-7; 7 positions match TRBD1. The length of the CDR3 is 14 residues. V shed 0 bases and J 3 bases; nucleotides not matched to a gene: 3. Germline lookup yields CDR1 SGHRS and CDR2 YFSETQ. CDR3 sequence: CASSLGQGIYEQYF. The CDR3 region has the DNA TGCGCCAGCAGCTTGGGACAGGGAATCTACGAGCAGTACTTC.

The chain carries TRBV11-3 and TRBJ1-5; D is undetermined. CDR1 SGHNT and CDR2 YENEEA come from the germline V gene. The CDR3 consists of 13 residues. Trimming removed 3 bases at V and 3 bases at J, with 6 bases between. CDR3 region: CASSLGNNQPQHF. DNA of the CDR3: TGTGCCAGCAGCTTGGGCAACAATCAGCCCCAGCATTTT.

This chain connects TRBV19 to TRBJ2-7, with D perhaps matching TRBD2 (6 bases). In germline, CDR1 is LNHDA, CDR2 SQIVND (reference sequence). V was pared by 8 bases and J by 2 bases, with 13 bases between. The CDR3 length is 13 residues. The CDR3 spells CASQRRGTYEQYF. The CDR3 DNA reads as TGTGCCAGTCAAAGGCGGGGAACCTACGAGCAGTACTTC.

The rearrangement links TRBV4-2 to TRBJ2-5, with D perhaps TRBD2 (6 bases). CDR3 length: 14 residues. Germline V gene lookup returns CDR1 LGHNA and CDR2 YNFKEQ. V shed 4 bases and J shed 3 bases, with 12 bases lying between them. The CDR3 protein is CASSRGVLKETQYF. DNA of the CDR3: TGTGCCAGCAGCCGGGGGGTCCTTAAAGAGACCCAGTACTTC.

For the CDR3, the DNA is TGCAGCGTTAGGACAGACACGAACACTGAAGCTTTCTTT. Its protein product is CSVRTDTNTEAFF. V is TRBV29-1 and J is TRBJ1-1, with D perhaps matching TRBD1 (6 bases). The CDR3 contains 13 residues. CDR1 is SQVTM, CDR2 ANQGSEA, per germline. Trimming cost V 5 bases and J 1 base, with 11 bases left between them.

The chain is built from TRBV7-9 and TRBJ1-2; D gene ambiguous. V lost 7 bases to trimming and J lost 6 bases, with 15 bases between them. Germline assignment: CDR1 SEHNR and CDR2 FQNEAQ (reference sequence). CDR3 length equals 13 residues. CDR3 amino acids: CASTTNNPHGYTF. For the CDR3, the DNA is TGTGCCAGCACTACGAACAACCCCCATGGCTACACCTTC.

The CDR3 nucleotides read TGTGCCAGCTCCCCTTCGACAGGGGCAGATACGCAGTATTTT. Translating gives CASSPSTGADTQYF. The V gene is TRBV18, the J gene TRBJ2-3, with 8 bases fitting TRBD1. Per the germline V gene, CDR1 is KGHSH and CDR2 is LQKENI. After removal of 6 bases from V and 4 bases from J, the junction contained 6 bases not matched to a gene. The CDR3 runs to 14 residues.